This passage covers 7 T cell receptor beta chains from one sample sequenced in a study of T cell changes during pregnancy in multiple sclerosis. This table comes from immunoSEQ multiplex PCR, and its TCRdb copy is limited to in-frame clones, with some not included. This sample has around 50,000 clones, with 93% found just once. Sequencing was performed on CD8+ T cells from peripheral blood mononuclear cells, taken in the second trimester of pregnancy. The receptors were gathered from a female donor with multiple sclerosis, enrolled in a pregnancy study.

V usage is TRBV4-3 and J usage is TRBJ1-1; 7 positions match TRBD1. The V gene's germline CDR1 is LGHNA and CDR2 YSLEER. Trimming at V came to 5 bases and at J to 1 base, leaving 7 bases not matched to a gene. The length of the CDR3 is 15 residues. In DNA form, the CDR3 reads TGCGCCAGCAGCGCCTACAGGGGCGAGAACACTGAAGCTTTCTTT. Protein product: CASSAYRGENTEAFF.

The chain links TRBV27 to TRBJ2-7; D might be TRBD2 (5 bases). CDR3 length equals 12 residues. Deletions cut 6 bases from V and 7 bases from J, with 13 bases between. The V gene's germline CDR1 is MNHEY and CDR2 SMNVEV (reference sequence). The CDR3 DNA is TGTGCCAGCAGATTCCCAAGCGGAGAGCAGTACTTC. This sequence encodes CASRFPSGEQYF.

In DNA, the CDR3 is TGTGCCAGCAGCGTAGCCAGCAGGGGGATCTCTGGAAACACCATATATTTT. Translation gives CASSVASRGISGNTIYF. The chain couples TRBV9 to TRBJ1-3; 7 positions match TRBD1. Trimming removed 0 bases from V and 0 bases from J; junction bases left unmatched: 6. The germline CDR1 and CDR2 sequences are SGDLS and YYNGEE. This CDR3 has 17 residues.

This sequence joins TRBV4-1 and TRBJ1-5; the match to TRBD1 covers 9 bases. Per germline, CDR1 MGHRA and CDR2 YSYEKL. V lost 5 bases and J lost 4; bases outside the gene matches: 6. This CDR3 region has 15 residues. The CDR3 protein is CASSTRQGGNQPQHF. The CDR3 DNA sequence: TGCGCCAGCAGCACCCGACAGGGGGGGAATCAGCCCCAGCATTTT.

The chain links TRBV19 to TRBJ1-5; the D gene is possibly TRBD1 (5 bases). V was cut by 7 bases and J by 6 bases, with 22 bases left in between. CDR1 is LNHDA and CDR2 is SQIVND in the germline V gene (reference sequence). The CDR3 is 16 residues long. CDR3 in DNA: TGTGCCAGTACGGACACACGAGCGAGGTACAGTCAGCCCCAGCATTTT. Encoded protein: CASTDTRARYSQPQHF. The variable domain in full, completed from reference TRBV19 and TRBJ1-5, reads DGGITQSPKYLFRKEGQNVTLSCEQNLNHDAMYWYRQDPGQGLRLIYYSQIVNDFQKGDIAEGYSVSREKKESFPLTVTSAQKNPTAFYLCASTDTRARYSQPQHFGDGTRLSIL.

This chain connects TRBV27 to TRBJ2-3; a possible D gene is TRBD2 (6 bases). Germline V CDR1 and CDR2: MNHEY, SMNVEV (reference sequence). The CDR3 loop spans 12 amino acids. Trimming took off 11 bases at V and 6 bases at J, with 15 bases between the two ends. The CDR3 sequence is CAAGGEFDTQYF. In nucleotides, the CDR3 is TGTGCCGCCGGCGGGGAGTTTGATACGCAGTATTTT.

The chain uses TRBV4-2 and TRBJ2-1; 13 positions match TRBD2. V was clipped by 0 bases and J by 4 bases; unmatched bases: 12. Germline V gives CDR1 LGHNA, CDR2 YNFKEQ. The CDR3 is 20 amino acids. Here the CDR3 reads CASSQDLLDTSGRGYNEQFF. The DNA of the CDR3 is TGTGCCAGCAGCCAAGACCTCCTCGACACTAGCGGGAGGGGGTACAATGAGCAGTTCTTC.